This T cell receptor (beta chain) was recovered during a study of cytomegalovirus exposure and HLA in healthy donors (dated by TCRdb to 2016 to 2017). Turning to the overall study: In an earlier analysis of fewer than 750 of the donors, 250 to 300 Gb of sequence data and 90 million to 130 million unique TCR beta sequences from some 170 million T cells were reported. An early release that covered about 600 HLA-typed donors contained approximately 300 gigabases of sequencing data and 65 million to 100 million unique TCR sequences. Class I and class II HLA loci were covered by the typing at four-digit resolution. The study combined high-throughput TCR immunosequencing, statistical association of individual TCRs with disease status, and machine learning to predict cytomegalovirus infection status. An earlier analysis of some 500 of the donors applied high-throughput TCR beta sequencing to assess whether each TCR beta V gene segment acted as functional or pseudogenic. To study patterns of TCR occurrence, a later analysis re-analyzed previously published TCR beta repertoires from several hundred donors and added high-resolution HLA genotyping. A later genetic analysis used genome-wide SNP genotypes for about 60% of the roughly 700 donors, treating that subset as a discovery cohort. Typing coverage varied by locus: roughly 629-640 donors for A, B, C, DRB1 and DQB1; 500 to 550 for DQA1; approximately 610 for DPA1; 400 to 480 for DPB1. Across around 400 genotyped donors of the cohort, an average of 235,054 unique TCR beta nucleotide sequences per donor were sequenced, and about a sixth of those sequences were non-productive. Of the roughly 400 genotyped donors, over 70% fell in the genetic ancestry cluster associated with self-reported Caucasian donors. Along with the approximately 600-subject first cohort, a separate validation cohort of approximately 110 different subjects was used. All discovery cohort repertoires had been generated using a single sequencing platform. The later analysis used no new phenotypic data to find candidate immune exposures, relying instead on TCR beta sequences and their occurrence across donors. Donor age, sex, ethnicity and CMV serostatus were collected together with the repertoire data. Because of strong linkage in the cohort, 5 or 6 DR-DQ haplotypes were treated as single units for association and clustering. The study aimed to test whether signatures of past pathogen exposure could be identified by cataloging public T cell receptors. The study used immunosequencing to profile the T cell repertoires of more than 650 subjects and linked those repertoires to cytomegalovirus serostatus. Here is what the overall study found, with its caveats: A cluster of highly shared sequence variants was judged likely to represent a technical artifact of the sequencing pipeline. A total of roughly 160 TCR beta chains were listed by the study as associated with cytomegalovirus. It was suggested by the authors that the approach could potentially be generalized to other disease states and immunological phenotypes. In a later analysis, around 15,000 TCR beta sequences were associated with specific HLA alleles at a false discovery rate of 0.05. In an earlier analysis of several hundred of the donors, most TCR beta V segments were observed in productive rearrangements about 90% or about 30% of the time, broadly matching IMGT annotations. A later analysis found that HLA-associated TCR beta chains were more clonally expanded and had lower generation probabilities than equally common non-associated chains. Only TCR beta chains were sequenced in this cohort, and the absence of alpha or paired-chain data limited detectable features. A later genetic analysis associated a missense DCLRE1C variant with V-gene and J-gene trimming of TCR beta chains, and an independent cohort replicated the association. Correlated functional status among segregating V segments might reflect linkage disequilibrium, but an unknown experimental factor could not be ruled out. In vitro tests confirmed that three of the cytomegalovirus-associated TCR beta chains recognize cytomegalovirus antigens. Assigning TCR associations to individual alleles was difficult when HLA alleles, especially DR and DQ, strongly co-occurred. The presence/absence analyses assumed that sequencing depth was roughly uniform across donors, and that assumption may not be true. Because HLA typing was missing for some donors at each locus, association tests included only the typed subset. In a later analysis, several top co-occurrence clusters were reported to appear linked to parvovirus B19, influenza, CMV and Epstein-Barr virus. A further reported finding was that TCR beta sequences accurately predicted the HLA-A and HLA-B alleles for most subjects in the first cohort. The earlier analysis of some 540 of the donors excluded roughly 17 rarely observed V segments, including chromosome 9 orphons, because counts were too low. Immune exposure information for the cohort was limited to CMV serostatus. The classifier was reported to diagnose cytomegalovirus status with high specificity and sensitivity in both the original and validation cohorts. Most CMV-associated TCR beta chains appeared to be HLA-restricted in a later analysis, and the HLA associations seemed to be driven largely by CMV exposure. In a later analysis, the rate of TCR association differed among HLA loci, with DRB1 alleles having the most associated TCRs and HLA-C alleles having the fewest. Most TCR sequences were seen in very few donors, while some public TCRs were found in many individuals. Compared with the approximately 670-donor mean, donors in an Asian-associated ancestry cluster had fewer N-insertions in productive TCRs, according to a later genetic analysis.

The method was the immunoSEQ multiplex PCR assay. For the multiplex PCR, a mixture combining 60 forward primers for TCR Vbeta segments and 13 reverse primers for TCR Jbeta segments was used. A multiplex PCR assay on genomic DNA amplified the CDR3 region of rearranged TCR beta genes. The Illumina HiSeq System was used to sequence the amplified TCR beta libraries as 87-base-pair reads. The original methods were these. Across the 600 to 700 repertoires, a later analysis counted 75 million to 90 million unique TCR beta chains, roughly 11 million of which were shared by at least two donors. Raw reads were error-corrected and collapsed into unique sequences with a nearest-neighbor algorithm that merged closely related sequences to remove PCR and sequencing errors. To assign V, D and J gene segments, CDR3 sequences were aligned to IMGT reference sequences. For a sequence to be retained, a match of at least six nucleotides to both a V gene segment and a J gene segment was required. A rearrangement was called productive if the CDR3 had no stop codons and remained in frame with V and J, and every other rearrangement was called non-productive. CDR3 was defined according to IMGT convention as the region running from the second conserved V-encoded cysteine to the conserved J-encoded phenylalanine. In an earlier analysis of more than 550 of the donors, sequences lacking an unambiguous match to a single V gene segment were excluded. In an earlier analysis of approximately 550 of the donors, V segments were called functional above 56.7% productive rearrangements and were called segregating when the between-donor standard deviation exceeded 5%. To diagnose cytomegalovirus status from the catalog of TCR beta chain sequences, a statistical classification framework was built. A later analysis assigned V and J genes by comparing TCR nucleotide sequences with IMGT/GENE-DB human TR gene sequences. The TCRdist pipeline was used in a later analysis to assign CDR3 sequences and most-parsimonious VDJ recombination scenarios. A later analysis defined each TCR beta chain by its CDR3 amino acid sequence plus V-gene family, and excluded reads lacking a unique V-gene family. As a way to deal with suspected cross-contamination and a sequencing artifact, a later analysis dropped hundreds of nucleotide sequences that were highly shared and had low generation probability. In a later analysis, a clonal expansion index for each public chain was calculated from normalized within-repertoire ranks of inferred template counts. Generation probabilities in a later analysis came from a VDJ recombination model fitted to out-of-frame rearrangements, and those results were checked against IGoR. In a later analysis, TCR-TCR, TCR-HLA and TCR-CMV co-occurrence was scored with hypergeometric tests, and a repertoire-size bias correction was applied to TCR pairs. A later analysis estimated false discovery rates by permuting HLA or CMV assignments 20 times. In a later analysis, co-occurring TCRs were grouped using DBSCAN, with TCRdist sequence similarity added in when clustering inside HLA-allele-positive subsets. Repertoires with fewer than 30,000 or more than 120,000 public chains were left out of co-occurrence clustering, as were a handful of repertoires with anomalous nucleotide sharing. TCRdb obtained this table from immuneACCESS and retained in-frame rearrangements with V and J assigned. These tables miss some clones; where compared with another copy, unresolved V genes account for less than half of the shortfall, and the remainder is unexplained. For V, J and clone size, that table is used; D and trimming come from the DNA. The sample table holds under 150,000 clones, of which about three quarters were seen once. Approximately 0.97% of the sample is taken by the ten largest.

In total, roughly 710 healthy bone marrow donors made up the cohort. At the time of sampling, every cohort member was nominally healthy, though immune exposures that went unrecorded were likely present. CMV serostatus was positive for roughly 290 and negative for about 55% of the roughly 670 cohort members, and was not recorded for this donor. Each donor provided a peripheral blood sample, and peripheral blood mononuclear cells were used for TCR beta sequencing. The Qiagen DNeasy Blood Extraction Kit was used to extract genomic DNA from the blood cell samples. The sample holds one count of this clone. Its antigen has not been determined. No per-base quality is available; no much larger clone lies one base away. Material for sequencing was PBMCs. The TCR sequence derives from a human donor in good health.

The CDR3 has the sequence CASSFRPPRTDTQYF. The DNA sequence is as follows: TGTGCCAGCAGCTTTCGGCCCCCGCGGACAGATACGCAGTATTTT. The chain joins TRBV5-4 to TRBJ2-3, with no D gene named confidently. V loses 2 bases, J loses 3 bases, and the germline ends lie 13 bases apart. Per the germline V gene (reference sequence), SGHNT is the CDR1 and YYREEE is the CDR2. Inclusive of the bounding cysteine and phenylalanine, the CDR3 is 15 residues long. Only the CDR3 part of the read is kept: 45 bases, read in frame from the first base.